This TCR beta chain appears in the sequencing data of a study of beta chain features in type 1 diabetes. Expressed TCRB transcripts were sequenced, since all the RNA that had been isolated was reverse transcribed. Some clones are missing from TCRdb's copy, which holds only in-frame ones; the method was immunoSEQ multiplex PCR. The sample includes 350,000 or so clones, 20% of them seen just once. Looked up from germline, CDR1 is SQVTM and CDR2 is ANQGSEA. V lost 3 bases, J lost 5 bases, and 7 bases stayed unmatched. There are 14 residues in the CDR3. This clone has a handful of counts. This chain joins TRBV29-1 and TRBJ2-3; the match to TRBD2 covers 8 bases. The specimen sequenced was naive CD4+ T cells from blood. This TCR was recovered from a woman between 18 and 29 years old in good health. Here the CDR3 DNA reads TGCAGCGTTGAGACCGGGAGGGCCTTAGATACGCAGTATTTT. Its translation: CSVETGRALDTQYF.